This note documents a single TCR beta chain sequence. This clone showed up just once. It has no known antigen specificity. It has no much larger one-base neighbor in the sample; base qualities were not kept. TCR beta CDR3 regions were amplified by multiplex PCR with the immunoSEQ immune profiling system according to the manufacturer's instructions. An Illumina NextSeq system was used for sequencing. As for the original processing: Sequence data were processed on the immunoSEQ Analyzer platform, and clonality was computed as the square root of Simpson's index of productive rearrangements. V and J usage similarity was measured by Jensen-Shannon distance, and CDR3 generation probabilities were computed with OLGA. Shared CDR3 sequences were searched against the immuneACCESS database (August 2020) and VDJdb (December 2020). The table comes from immuneACCESS by way of TCRdb, which keeps in-frame sequences with V and J called. Part of the clones is missing from these tables; in studies checked, under half for an unresolved V gene and the rest for unknown reasons. V, J and clone size are taken as reported in that table, and D and trimming were inferred from the DNA itself. The sample records over 25,000 clones, roughly 90% of which are singletons. Under 1% of the sample goes to the ten largest clones.

The source of the sample is a study of monozygotic twins with cystic fibrosis (dated by TCRdb to about 2021). Concerning the study at large: Three micrograms of fragmented DNA went through around 16 PCR cycles to produce barcoded libraries. TCR beta repertoires were compared within and between 16 monozygotic twin pairs with cystic fibrosis so that genetic influence on V and J gene usage could be assessed. Made up mostly of children and adolescents, the cohort included ten female and six male twin pairs ranging in age from about 2.0 to 36.4 years, with a median of around 9 years. Twins were ranked among roughly 1,100 cohort participants for weight-for-height and FEVPerc (FEV1 disease centile) at the day of blood sampling. Data for three of the twin pairs had been reported earlier in a different context. The study at large found these results: V gene usage was most similar to the co-twin for 13 of 16 pairs, and J usage for 8 of 16 pairs, suggesting genetic constraints. Simpson clonality was found to be generally low (median around 0.01), suggesting a naive-dominated repertoire, although higher clonality was observed in the most severely affected patients. Monozygotic CF twin pairs shared significantly more nucleotide-identical clonotypes within each pair than unrelated CF individuals shared with one another (P = 0.000026, Mann-Whitney). No association turned up between shared CDR3 numbers and age, concordance or disease severity, and the cohort was small.

The twin pairs came from the European Cystic Fibrosis Twin and Sibling Study Cohort, a cohort that recruited patients from 170 or so CF clinics across 14 European countries. Both zygosity and CFTR genotype were checked in-house, and zygosity was tested with multiplex PCR across nine short tandem repeat loci. Peripheral blood was sampled from each twin, and clinical parameters were recorded on the day of blood sampling. Phenol/chloroform extraction was used to isolate genomic DNA from peripheral blood cells, and the DNA was then kept in TE buffer at 4 degrees C. From cysteine to phenylalanine, the CDR3 is 15 amino acids long. CDR3 DNA is the only sequence kept; it has 45 bases, read in frame from the first base. The germline V gene gives CDR1 as SGHRS and CDR2 as YFSETQ. From V the trimming removes 4 bases and from J it removes 2 bases, while the gene matches leave 4 bases of the junction unaccounted for.

The rearrangement joined TRBV5-1 to TRBJ1-5, with 9 central nucleotides matching TRBD1. This clonotype was sampled from a girl aged 2-10 years with cystic fibrosis. The sequenced sample consisted of blood. Read as DNA, the sequence is TGCGCCAGCAGCCTGGGACAGGGTGGCAATCAGCCCCAGCATTTT. Its translation is CASSLGQGGNQPQHF.